These 2 T cell receptor beta chains originate from one sample sequenced in a study of shared clonotypes between healthy human individuals. Measured with immunoSEQ multiplex PCR; TCRdb has only the in-frame clones, and not every one. Of some 2,000,000 clones in the sample, over 85% are singletons; the top ten hold 0.1% to 0.15%. The sample taken for sequencing was naive CD4+ T cells sorted from blood. Indicated subset: CD45RA+ positively selected. The receptors were gathered from a man between 18 and 35 years old in good health.

The rearrangement joins TRBV10-1 to TRBJ2-7; D ambiguous. The CDR3 sequence is 11 residues long. Germline CDR1 reads WNHNN; CDR2 reads SYGVQD (reference sequence). CDR3 DNA sequence: TGCTGCTCGTATGTGGAAAACAGGCAGTACTTC. It yields the protein CCSYVENRQYF.

CDR3 sequence (DNA): TGTGCCAGCAGTCAGCAAGAGACCCAGTACTTC. This translates into CASSQQETQYF. The chain links TRBV28 to TRBJ2-5, with D unclear. V shed 5 bases and J shed 2 bases, with 3 bases lying between them. CDR3 size: 11 residues. Germline V CDR1 and CDR2: MDHEN, SYDVKM.